This T cell receptor beta chain was retrieved from a study of shared clonotypes between healthy human individuals. Here immunoSEQ multiplex PCR was the method, and the copy in TCRdb shows in-frame clones only, minus some. The sample gives more than 2 million clones, 90% to 97% of which show up once; around 0.13% is in the top ten. Losses at the gene ends were 3 bases for V and 5 bases for J; bases not matched to a gene: 10. This CDR3 contains 16 residues. CDR1 is SGHAT and CDR2 is FQNNGV in the germline V gene. Free of recent acute infections or vaccinations, the donors were healthy HIV-negative adults.

Sequences were obtained from naive CD4+ T cells sorted from blood. The sample's subset: CD45RA+ positively selected. The receptor's source is a man younger than 35 in good health. The genes are TRBV11-2 and TRBJ1-1, with 9 bases fitting TRBD1. DNA of the CDR3: TGTGCCAGCAGCTTCCCCGGGACAGGGAAGAGGACTGAAGCTTTCTTT. It translates to CASSFPGTGKRTEAFF. Based on the CDR3 plus reference TRBV11-2 and TRBJ1-1, the full variable domain is EAGVAQSPRYKIIEKRQSVAFWCNPISGHATLYWYQQILGQGPKLLIQFQNNGVVDDSQLPKDRFSAERLKGVDSTLKIQPAKLEDSAVYLCASSFPGTGKRTEAFFGQGTRLTVV.